This TCR beta chain was documented in a study of shared clonotypes between healthy human individuals. In the study overall: Aged between 18 and 49, the donors were a couple of women and three men. General study findings and limits: The diversity represented, both genetic and in exposure history, was limited by few donors.

Genomic DNA from each subset was divided evenly over several immunoSEQ plates. This table comes from immunoSEQ multiplex PCR, and its TCRdb copy is limited to in-frame clones, with some not included. The sample holds roughly 760,000 clones; around 74% are singletons and the top ten take around 1.6%. Of note for this clone: The antigen remains undetermined.

This CDR3 has 13 amino acids. From germline, CDR1 is KGHSH and CDR2 LQKENI. The ends lost 4 bases at V and 11 bases at J; junction bases unmatched: 9. This chain joins TRBV18 and TRBJ1-1, with 8 bases that match TRBD1. The specimen sequenced was memory CD4+ T cells sorted from blood. The subset here: CD45RA-negative fraction. This TCR was recovered from a woman aged 25 to 45 in good health. CDR3 region: CASSLTDRGEAFF. The CDR3 region has the DNA TGTGCCAGCTCACTCACAGACAGGGGAGAGGCTTTCTTT.